One sample yielded the 13 T cell receptor beta chains listed below, sequenced in a study of CD8 T cells in Susac syndrome. With random hexamers, reverse transcription was performed on about 0.5 to 1 ug of RNA. MiXCR, applied by TCRdb to the immunoSEQ multiplex PCR reads, yields one record per CDR3 protein. Of 56,000 or so distinct CDR3 sequences listed, about 95% were seen once; the top ten hold around 0.75%. Sample: CD8+ T cells from PBMCs. The receptors originated from a human donor with Susac syndrome.

V is TRBV7-9 and J is TRBJ2-1; no reliable D call. The CDR3 covers 12 residues. Germline-derived CDR1 and CDR2 are SEHNR and FQNEAQ (reference sequence). Trimming removed 2 bases at V and 4 bases at J, with 3 bases between. This chain's CDR3 is CASSLLYNEQFF. CDR3 DNA sequence: TGTGCCAGCAGCTTACTTTACAATGAGCAGTTCTTC.

This clonotype was detected once. The chain uses TRBV19 and TRBJ2-7, with TRBD1 identical over 7 bases. Trimming cost V 5 bases and J 5 bases; bases outside gene matches: 12. This CDR3 is 15 amino acids long. CDR1 LNHDA and CDR2 SQIVND come from the germline V gene (reference sequence). CDR3: CASSSLHRGPDEQYF. In DNA, the CDR3 is TGTGCCAGTAGTTCGCTGCACAGGGGTCCCGACGAGCAGTACTTC.

The genes are TRBV6-6 and TRBJ2-1; D perhaps matches TRBD1 (6 bases). V dropped 2 bases and J dropped 7 bases, with 6 bases sitting between them. CDR3 length: 12 amino acids. The V gene's germline CDR1 is MNHNY and CDR2 SVGAGI (reference sequence). CDR3 loop: CASSYQGNEQFF. The CDR3 nucleotides are TGTGCCAGCAGTTACCAGGGGAATGAGCAGTTCTTC.

The chain employs TRBV5-1 and TRBJ2-7; D is perhaps TRBD1 or TRBD2 (5 bases each). The germline V gene encodes CDR1 SGHRS and CDR2 YFSETQ. This CDR3 is 13 amino acids long. Trimming stripped 2 bases from V and 4 bases from J, with 10 bases between. CDR3 sequence (DNA): TGCGCCAGCAGCTTCGGGGCGGGTTACGAGCAGTACTTC. Protein product: CASSFGAGYEQYF.

The chain combines TRBV15 with TRBJ2-5; D is unclear. CDR1 and CDR2 from the germline V gene are LNHNV and YYDKDF (reference sequence). The V end lost 0 bases, the J end lost 2 bases, and 10 bases lay between the germline ends. This CDR3 contains 15 residues. DNA of the CDR3: TGTGCCACCAGCAGAGACGGACGGAAACAAGAGACCCAGTACTTC. Amino acid sequence: CATSRDGRKQETQYF.

The genes are TRBV12-2 and TRBJ1-1; the table's D call of TRBD1 was not tested on the DNA. TRBV12-2 is annotated as a pseudogene. There are 12 residues in the CDR3. The CDR3 nucleotides are TGTGCAAGTCGCGTACCGGACAGGGCAGCTACTTTT. It yields the protein CASRVPDRAATF.

This sequence joins TRBV27 and TRBJ2-1; D call uncertain. Looked up from germline, CDR1 is MNHEY and CDR2 is SMNVEV (reference sequence). V was cut by 2 bases and J by 5 bases, with 7 bases left in between. There are 13 residues in the CDR3. The CDR3 region has the DNA TGTGCCAGCAGTTTAGGCACAGACAATGAGCAGTTCTTC. Protein sequence: CASSLGTDNEQFF.

The chain uses TRBV9 and TRBJ2-1; D is uncertain. The CDR3 has 17 amino acids. Germline loops: CDR1 SGDLS, CDR2 YYNGEE. Trimming took 0 bases from V and 0 from J, leaving 13 bases between them. In nucleotides, the CDR3 is TGTGCCAGCAGCGTAGAATCAGGCAGGAGCTCCTACAATGAGCAGTTCTTC. Translation: CASSVESGRSSYNEQFF.

The chain joins TRBV29-1 to TRBJ2-1, with 7 bases that match TRBD2. Trimming cost V 6 bases and J 8 bases; bases outside gene matches: 13. The CDR3 is made up of 14 amino acids. Germline loops: CDR1 SQVTM, CDR2 ANQGSEA. This chain's CDR3 is CSVWTSEAWDEQFF. The CDR3, as DNA: TGCAGCGTGTGGACTAGTGAGGCCTGGGATGAGCAGTTCTTC.

The sample holds one count of this clonotype. CDR3 sequence: CASSVTREGPNEQFF. CDR3 in DNA: TGTGCCAGCAGCGTAACTAGAGAGGGACCCAATGAGCAGTTCTTC. This sequence joins TRBV9 and TRBJ2-1, with D perhaps being TRBD1 or TRBD2 (5 bases each). The V end lost 1 base, the J end lost 6 bases, and 14 bases lay between the germline ends. Germline CDR1 and CDR2: SGDLS and YYNGEE. This CDR3 has 15 amino acids.

The genes are TRBV11-2 and TRBJ2-5, with D unresolved. This CDR3 comprises 12 residues. Looked up from germline, CDR1 is SGHAT and CDR2 is FQNNGV. V was pared by 0 bases and J by 5 bases, with 4 bases between. The CDR3 here is CASSLEGETQYF. The CDR3 DNA follows: TGTGCCAGCAGCTTAGAGGGGGAGACCCAGTACTTC.

The gene calls are TRBV12-3 or TRBV12-4 and TRBJ2-1; 11 nucleotides match TRBD1. V was clipped by 6 bases and J by 9 bases; unmatched bases: 10. There are 15 residues in the CDR3. Here the CDR3 reads CASRPSRDRGVEQFF. The CDR3, as DNA: TGTGCCAGCAGACCCTCCCGGGACAGGGGGGTTGAGCAGTTCTTC.

The chain has TRBV5-1 and TRBJ2-1, with 12 bases lining up with TRBD1. The V gene end was trimmed by 3 bases and the J gene end by 8 bases; junction bases not matched to a gene: 3. Germline V gives CDR1 SGHRS, CDR2 YFSETQ. CDR3 size: 14 residues. This CDR3 reads CASSSGQGAYEQFF. The CDR3 nucleotides are TGCGCCAGCAGCTCGGGACAGGGGGCCTATGAGCAGTTCTTC.